This TCR beta chain appears in the sequencing data of a study of T cell responses to AZD1222 COVID-19 vaccine. The repertoire was sequenced with immunoSEQ multiplex PCR; TCRdb's copy has only in-frame clones and lacks some. Of approximately 100,000 clones in the sample, 85% to 90% were seen once. The sample in question was peripheral blood, obtained on day 0 of AZD1222 vaccination. The clonotype was recovered from an adult in good health.

The CDR3 here is CASRSGTLNTEAFF. Written as DNA, the CDR3 is TGTGCCAGCCGGTCGGGAACTCTGAACACTGAAGCTTTCTTT. The J gene is TRBJ1-1, the V gene TRBV28, with unresolved D. This CDR3 has 14 amino acids. The germline V gene encodes CDR1 MDHEN and CDR2 SYDVKM. V lost 8 bases and J 0 bases, leaving 13 bases between the germline ends.